The rows below give T cell receptor beta chains drawn from one sample of a study of regulatory and conventional T cells in RAG deficiency. Using immunoSEQ multiplex PCR, the repertoire was profiled, and TCRdb retains in-frame clones only, with some absent. Here the sample spans tens of thousands of clones, about nine tenths being singletons. This sample was also put to use in a study of regulatory T cells.

Source material: CD8+ T cells sorted from blood. These receptors were taken from a human donor in good health. Both conserved end residues are part of each CDR3. A D gene is named only where the DNA matches it firmly. Size is stated for part of the rows, as once, few or many counts, or as a class when the clone is expanded.

clone size	J gene	D gene	V gene	CDR3 length	CDR3 protein	CDR3 DNA
.	TRBJ1-2	.	TRBV6-1	13	CASRADSLYGYTF	TGTGCCAGCAGGGCCGACAGCCTATATGGCTACACCTTC
.	TRBJ2-2	TRBD1	TRBV9	16	CASSVDPGQGPGELFF	TGTGCCAGCAGCGTAGATCCGGGACAGGGGCCCGGGGAGCTGTTTTTT
.	TRBJ1-2	.	TRBV30	13	CAWPPAFNYGYTF	TGTGCCTGGCCACCCGCCTTCAACTATGGCTACACCTTC
.	TRBJ1-2	.	TRBV5-6	15	CASSPTRGARSGYTF	TGTGCCAGCAGCCCCACTCGGGGGGCGCGGAGTGGCTACACCTTC
.	TRBJ2-5	.	TRBV5-4	12	CASSVGAETQYF	TGTGCCAGCAGCGTGGGGGCCGAGACCCAGTACTTC
.	TRBJ1-1	.	TRBV30	14	CAWTNSGRYTEAFF	TGTGCCTGGACCAATAGCGGACGGTACACTGAAGCTTTCTTT
.	TRBJ1-2	.	TRBV6-1	15	CASIYGGGGRYGYTF	TGTGCCAGCATTTATGGGGGAGGAGGCCGATATGGCTACACCTTC
.	TRBJ2-3	TRBD2	TRBV7-6	21	CASSLIVASGRAKPHTDTQYF	TGTGCCAGCAGCTTAATAGTGGCTAGCGGGAGGGCCAAGCCTCACACAGATACGCAGTATTTT
.	TRBJ2-3	TRBD2	TRBV29-1	18	CSVPGLAGARASTDTQYF	TGCAGCGTTCCGGGACTAGCGGGGGCTAGAGCTAGCACAGATACGCAGTATTTT
.	TRBJ2-1	TRBD2	TRBV10-1	14	CASRASGPNNEQFF	TGCGCCAGCAGGGCTAGCGGACCCAACAATGAGCAGTTCTTC
.	TRBJ2-1	TRBD2	TRBV6-5	15	CASRQQRGAYNEQFF	TGTGCCAGCAGGCAGCAGCGGGGGGCTTACAATGAGCAGTTCTTC
.	TRBJ1-2	.	TRBV18	13	CASSEDRPGGYTF	TGTGCCAGCTCAGAAGACAGGCCGGGGGGCTACACCTTC
once	TRBJ1-1	TRBD1	TRBV5-1	13	CASSSRDRDWAFF	TGCGCCAGCAGCTCCCGGGACAGGGACTGGGCTTTCTTT
.	TRBJ1-1	TRBD1	TRBV7-6	16	CASTLRTGKSFTEAFF	TGTGCCAGCACCCTTAGGACAGGGAAGAGCTTTACTGAAGCTTTCTTT
.	TRBJ2-7	.	TRBV19	12	CASMDHSYEQYF	TGTGCCAGTATGGACCATTCCTACGAGCAGTACTTC
.	TRBJ2-1	TRBD2	TRBV5-1	16	CASTYLAGGSYNEQFF	TGCGCCAGCACCTATCTAGCGGGGGGTTCCTACAATGAGCAGTTCTTC
.	TRBJ1-1	.	TRBV6-1	15	CASSEPRLTRTEAFF	TGTGCCAGCAGTGAACCAAGGCTTACGCGGACTGAAGCTTTCTTT
.	TRBJ1-1	TRBD1	TRBV30	11	CAWSEQGGAFF	TGTGCCTGGAGTGAACAGGGGGGCGCTTTCTTT
.	TRBJ2-7	.	TRBV21-1	15	CASMFTGRTAYEQYF	TGTGCCAGCATGTTCACAGGACGGACCGCCTACGAGCAGTACTTC
.	TRBJ2-2	TRBD1	TRBV28	16	CASSFHRGLLTGELFF	TGTGCCAGCAGTTTCCACAGGGGGCTGTTAACCGGGGAGCTGTTTTTT
.	TRBJ2-3	.	TRBV28	15	CASSLGRGDTDTQYF	TGTGCCAGCAGTTTAGGGCGGGGAGACACAGATACGCAGTATTTT
few	TRBJ2-1	.	TRBV6-5	11	CASSYSSEQFF	TGTGCCAGCAGTTACTCAAGTGAGCAGTTCTTC
.	TRBJ1-1	TRBD1	TRBV30	14	CAWINTGGDTEAFF	TGTGCCTGGATCAACACAGGGGGTGACACTGAAGCTTTCTTT
.	TRBJ2-7	.	TRBV28	16	CASSSPRGLTPYEQYF	TGTGCCAGCAGTTCACCAAGGGGTCTAACCCCCTACGAGCAGTACTTC
.	TRBJ1-4	TRBD1	TRBV7-9	15	CASSLDGTVNEKLFF	TGTGCCAGCAGCTTAGATGGGACAGTTAATGAAAAACTGTTTTTT
.	TRBJ1-1	.	TRBV2	16	CASRALGVYMNTEAFF	TGTGCCAGCAGGGCCTTAGGGGTTTATATGAACACTGAAGCTTTCTTT
once	TRBJ2-1	.	TRBV5-1	16	CASSWSNVAGAEEQFF	TGCGCCAGCAGCTGGTCGAACGTAGCAGGGGCGGAGGAGCAGTTCTTC
.	TRBJ2-7	.	TRBV12-2	15	CASHPLYTGPYEQYF	TGTGCAAGTCACCCCCTTTATACGGGACCCTACGAGCAGTACTTC
.	TRBJ2-1	.	TRBV27	14	CASTPMGIGAEQFF	TGTGCCAGCACCCCCATGGGGATCGGAGCTGAGCAGTTCTTC
.	TRBJ2-5	.	TRBV7-3	15	CASSLGSGPEETQYF	TGTGCCAGCAGCTTAGGGTCGGGGCCAGAAGAGACCCAGTACTTC
.	TRBJ2-3	.	TRBV4-1	15	CASSQETGLTDTQYF	TGCGCCAGCAGCCAAGAAACAGGACTCACAGATACGCAGTATTTT
.	TRBJ1-5	.	TRBV28	13	CASTRDSNQPQHF	TGTGCCAGCACAAGGGATAGCAATCAGCCCCAGCATTTT
.	TRBJ1-1	.	TRBV19	14	CASSSQALNTEAFF	TGTGCCAGTAGTTCACAGGCGCTGAACACTGAAGCTTTCTTT
.	TRBJ2-1	.	TRBV5-1	16	CASTISSQTAYNEQFF	TGCGCCAGCACCATTAGCAGCCAAACAGCCTACAATGAGCAGTTCTTC
.	TRBJ1-1	TRBD1	TRBV19	13	CASSIGQGAEAFF	TGTGCCAGTAGTATAGGTCAGGGGGCTGAAGCTTTCTTT
.	TRBJ2-1	TRBD2	TRBV18	18	CASSQTSGGLRSYNEQFF	TGTGCCAGCTCACAAACTAGCGGGGGGCTCCGATCCTACAATGAGCAGTTCTTC
once	TRBJ2-7	.	TRBV6-5	15	CASSYRDTSSYEQYF	TGTGCCAGCAGTTACAGAGACACGAGCTCCTACGAGCAGTACTTC
.	TRBJ2-1	.	TRBV7-8	15	CASSLFGSPPDEQFF	TGTGCCAGCAGCTTATTCGGCTCACCCCCGGATGAGCAGTTCTTC
.	TRBJ2-1	.	TRBV4-1	16	CASSHPGTGSYNEQFF	TGCGCCAGCAGCCACCCCGGGACTGGCTCCTACAATGAGCAGTTCTTC
.	TRBJ2-1	TRBD2	TRBV7-9	15	CASSPGGSYRNEQFF	TGTGCCAGCAGCCCGGGGGGGTCGTACCGAAATGAGCAGTTCTTC
.	TRBJ1-4	.	TRBV30	15	CAWEPTGWANEKLFF	TGTGCCTGGGAACCCACAGGATGGGCTAATGAAAAACTGTTTTTT
.	TRBJ1-5	TRBD1	TRBV27	14	CASSPDRVGQPQHF	TGTGCCAGCAGTCCCGACAGGGTGGGTCAGCCCCAGCATTTT
.	TRBJ2-2	.	TRBV15	16	CATSEFPRGRTGELFF	TGTGCCACCAGCGAGTTTCCCAGGGGGAGGACCGGGGAGCTGTTTTTT
.	TRBJ1-3	TRBD1	TRBV9	15	CASSGTGTAGNTIYF	TGTGCCAGCAGCGGAACCGGGACAGCTGGAAACACCATATATTTT
.	TRBJ2-5	.	TRBV27	15	CASSLSRVTQETQYF	TGTGCCAGCAGTTTATCTCGTGTGACACAAGAGACCCAGTACTTC
.	TRBJ2-7	.	TRBV9	15	CASSSNTNPTYEQYF	TGTGCCAGCAGCTCTAATACGAACCCCACCTACGAGCAGTACTTC
.	TRBJ1-6	.	TRBV5-4	13	CASSLVDNSPLHF	TGTGCCAGCAGCTTGGTCGATAATTCACCCCTCCACTTT
.	TRBJ1-4	.	TRBV2	18	CASSTSPIMGKTNEKLFF	TGTGCCAGCAGTACCTCACCCATCATGGGGAAGACTAATGAAAAACTGTTTTTT
once	TRBJ2-1	.	TRBV6-5	13	CASSYHRANEQFF	TGTGCCAGCAGTTACCACAGGGCCAATGAGCAGTTCTTC
.	TRBJ1-6	.	TRBV9	16	CASSPETTGINSPLHF	TGTGCCAGCAGCCCGGAAACGACAGGAATAAATTCACCCCTCCACTTT
.	TRBJ1-6	.	TRBV11-2	15	CASSLDFSYNSPLHF	TGTGCCAGCAGCTTAGATTTCTCCTATAATTCACCCCTCCACTTT